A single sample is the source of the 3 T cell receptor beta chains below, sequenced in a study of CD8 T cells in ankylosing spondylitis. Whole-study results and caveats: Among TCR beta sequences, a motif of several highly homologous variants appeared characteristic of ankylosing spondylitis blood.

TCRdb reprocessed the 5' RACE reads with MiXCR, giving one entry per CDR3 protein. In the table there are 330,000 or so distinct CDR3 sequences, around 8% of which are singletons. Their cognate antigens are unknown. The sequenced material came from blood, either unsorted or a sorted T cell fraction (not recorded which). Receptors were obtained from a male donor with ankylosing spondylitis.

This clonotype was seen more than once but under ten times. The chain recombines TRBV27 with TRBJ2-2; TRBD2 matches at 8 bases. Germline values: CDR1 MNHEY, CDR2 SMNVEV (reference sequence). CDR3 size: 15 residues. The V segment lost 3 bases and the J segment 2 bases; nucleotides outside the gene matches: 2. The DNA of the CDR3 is TGTGCCAGCAGTTTTACTAGCGGTAACACCGGGGAGCTGTTTTTT. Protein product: CASSFTSGNTGELFF.

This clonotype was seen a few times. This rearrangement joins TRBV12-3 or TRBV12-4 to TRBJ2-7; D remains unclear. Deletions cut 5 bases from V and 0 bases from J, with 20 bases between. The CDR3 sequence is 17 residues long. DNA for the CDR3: TGTGCCAGCAGTCCCCCCCGGCGCGGTCCAAGCTCCTACGAGCAGTACTTC. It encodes CASSPPRRGPSSYEQYF.

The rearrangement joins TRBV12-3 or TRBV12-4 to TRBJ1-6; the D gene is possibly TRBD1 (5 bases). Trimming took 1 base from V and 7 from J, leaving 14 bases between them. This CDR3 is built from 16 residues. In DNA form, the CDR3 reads TGTGCCAGCAGTTTAGATTGGGGGATCGGGAATTCACCCCTCCACTTT. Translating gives CASSLDWGIGNSPLHF.